By share, the clone carrying this T cell receptor (beta chain) counts as medium-sized. Antigen: not known. This specimen belongs to a study of HIV-infected patients and healthy controls. Study-level results: Untreated HIV+ repertoires had roughly threefold fewer distinct CDR3s and lower Shannon diversity than healthy controls. HIV-infected repertoires had significantly higher mean Gini indices than controls, possibly reflecting oligoclonality. During therapy, HIV-associated CDR3s fell significantly in frequency, while CMV-associated CDR3s did not change significantly.

Alpha and beta constant-region primers primed reverse transcription of around 500 ng RNA. Using multiplexing indices, alpha and beta chain libraries were generated apart by chain-specific third strand synthesis. TCRdb re-derived calls from the 5' RACE reads in MiXCR, one entry per CDR3 protein. The repertoire holds more than 7,500 distinct CDR3 sequences, about 8.4% seen once, with about 10% in the top ten. Antiretroviral therapy had run roughly three months, about 14 weeks, before follow-up blood collection. All unsorted peripheral T cells were captured because whole blood was used without fractionation. The CDR3 contains 14 residues. The V gene end was trimmed by 3 bases and the J gene end by 5 bases; junction bases not matched to a gene: 6.

The TCR comes from an adult with HIV infection. Source: blood, taken during antiretroviral therapy. This chain links TRBV12-3 or TRBV12-4 with TRBJ2-7; 8 nucleotides agree with TRBD2. The CDR3 loop reads CASSFRGGSDEQYF. The CDR3 coding sequence is TGTGCCAGCAGTTTCCGGGGGGGTAGCGACGAGCAGTACTTC.